This paragraph reports one TCR beta chain. Its antigen remains unknown. The sample originates from a study of a mutant IDH1 vaccine in newly diagnosed glioma. The overall study: Treated patients, about 60% male and around 38% female, averaged about 42 years of age. Patients got radiotherapy, temozolomide, or both beforehand, and most got both. Findings of the study overall: Immune responses induced by vaccination arose in under 95% of the patients.

Sequencing was performed with immunoSEQ multiplex PCR; in TCRdb, only in-frame clones are kept and a portion is missing. The table shows around 41,000 clones, with 65% to 85% occurring only once. This sample's time point: week 11, during vaccination. A single vaccine dose contained 300 ug of mutant IDH1 20-mer peptide, and topical imiquimod was used with it. V gave up 0 bases and J gave up 3 bases, with 6 bases separating them. CDR1 SGHTA and CDR2 FQGNSA come from the germline V gene. The CDR3 has 13 amino acids. The rearrangement joins TRBV7-2 to TRBJ2-7; D remains unclear. Sequenced here: PBMCs, sampled from a glioma patient whose treatment included an IDH1 peptide vaccine. The clonotype was recovered from a man aged 35 to 55 with glioma. CDR3 amino acids: CASSLAEFYEQYF. CDR3 DNA sequence: TGTGCCAGCAGCTTAGCGGAGTTCTACGAGCAGTACTTC.